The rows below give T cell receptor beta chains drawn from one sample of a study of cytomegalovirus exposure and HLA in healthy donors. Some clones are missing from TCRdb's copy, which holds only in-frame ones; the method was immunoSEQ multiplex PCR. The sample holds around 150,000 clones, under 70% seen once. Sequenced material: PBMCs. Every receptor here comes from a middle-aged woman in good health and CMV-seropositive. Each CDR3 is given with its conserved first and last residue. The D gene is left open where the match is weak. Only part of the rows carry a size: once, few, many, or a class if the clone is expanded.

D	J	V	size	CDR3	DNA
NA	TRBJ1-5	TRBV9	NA	CASSVHPGNQPQNF	TGTGCCAGCAGCGTCCACCCAGGAAATCAGCCCCAGAATTTT
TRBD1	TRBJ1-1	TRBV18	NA	CASSIDRGRDFF	TGTGCCAGCTCGATAGACAGGGGGCGGGATTTCTTT
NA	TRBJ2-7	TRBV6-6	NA	CASSSRTLSYEQYF	TGTGCCAGCAGTTCGCGGACTCTCTCCTACGAGCAGTACTTC
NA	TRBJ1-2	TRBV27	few	CASRPLGSGNYGYTF	TGTGCCAGCAGGCCCTTGGGCTCAGGGAACTATGGCTACACCTTC
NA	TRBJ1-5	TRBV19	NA	CATTAYSNQPQHF	TGTGCCACCACAGCCTATAGCAATCAGCCCCAGCATTTT
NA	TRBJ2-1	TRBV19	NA	CASSLTTIEQFF	TGTGCCAGTAGTTTAACGACTATTGAGCAGTTCTTC
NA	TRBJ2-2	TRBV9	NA	CASSPGLGELFF	TGTGCCAGCAGCCCTGGACTAGGGGAGCTGTTTTTT
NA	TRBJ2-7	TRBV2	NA	CASSGGSTYEQYF	TGTGCCAGCAGTGGGGGCAGTACCTACGAGCAGTACTTC
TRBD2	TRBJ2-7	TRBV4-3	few	CASSQGTSGNYEQYF	TGCGCCAGCAGCCAAGGGACTAGCGGAAACTACGAGCAGTACTTC
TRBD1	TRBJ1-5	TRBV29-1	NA	CSVVDRGSESNQPQHF	TGCAGCGTGGTAGACAGGGGTTCAGAAAGCAATCAGCCCCAGCATTTT
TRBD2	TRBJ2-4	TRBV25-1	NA	CASSETRGAFDTKNIQYF	TGTGCCAGCAGTGAGACGCGGGGGGCATTTGATACCAAAAACATTCAGTACTTC
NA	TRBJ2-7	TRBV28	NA	CATSGRAVSSYEQYF	TGTGCCACCAGCGGCAGGGCGGTAAGCTCCTACGAGCAGTACTTC
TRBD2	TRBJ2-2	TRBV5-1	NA	CASSEDIGLVGAGELFF	TGCGCCAGCAGCGAGGACATTGGACTAGTAGGGGCCGGGGAGCTGTTTTTT
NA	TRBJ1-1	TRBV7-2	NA	CASSLGGSMNTEAFF	TGTGCCAGCAGCTTAGGAGGGAGCATGAACACTGAAGCTTTCTTT
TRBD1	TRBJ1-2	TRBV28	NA	CASSSPDRNYGYTF	TGTGCCAGCAGTTCCCCGGACAGGAACTATGGCTACACCTTC
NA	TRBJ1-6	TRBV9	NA	CASSPNPDTSYSPLNF	TGTGCCAGCAGCCCTAACCCGGACACCTCCTACTCACCCCTCAACTTT
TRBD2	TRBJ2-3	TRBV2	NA	CASKSSGGTDTQYF	TGTGCCAGCAAGTCTAGCGGGGGCACAGATACGCAGTATTTT
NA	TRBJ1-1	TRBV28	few	CASSSLDRNTEAFF	TGTGCCAGCAGTTCACTAGATAGGAACACTGAAGCTTTCTTT
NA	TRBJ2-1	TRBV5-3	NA	CARSLAGGARSYNEQFF	TGTGCCAGAAGCTTGGCCGGAGGGGCCCGCTCCTACAATGAGCAGTTCTTC
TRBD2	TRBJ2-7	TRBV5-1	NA	CASSPQGAGGPGQYF	TGCGCCAGCAGCCCCCAGGGAGCGGGGGGGCCCGGGCAGTACTTC
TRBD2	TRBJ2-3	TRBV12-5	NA	CASGLALAGPKGVDTQYF	TGTGCTAGTGGTTTGGCCCTAGCGGGGCCCAAGGGGGTAGATACGCAGTATTTT
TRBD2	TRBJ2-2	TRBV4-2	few	CASSQAGGSGGELFF	TGTGCCAGCAGCCAAGCGGGGGGGTCGGGCGGGGAGCTGTTTTTT
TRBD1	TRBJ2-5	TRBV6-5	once	CASSLTGEGETQYF	TGTGCCAGCAGTTTGACAGGGGAAGGAGAGACCCAGTACTTC
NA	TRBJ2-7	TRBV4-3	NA	CASSQDNLRAYEQYF	TGCGCCAGCAGCCAAGACAACCTCCGAGCCTACGAGCAGTACTTC
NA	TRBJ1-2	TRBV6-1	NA	CASSEVLTRGPYGYTF	TGTGCCAGCAGTGAAGTTTTAACGAGAGGCCCCTATGGCTACACCTTC
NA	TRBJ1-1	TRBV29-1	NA	CSVARERDTEAFF	TGCAGCGTTGCGAGGGAGAGGGACACTGAAGCTTTCTTT
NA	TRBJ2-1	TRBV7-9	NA	CSSSSLRALMDEQFF	TGTTCCAGCAGCTCTTTGCGGGCCTTAATGGATGAGCAGTTCTTC
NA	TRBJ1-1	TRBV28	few	CASTWQNTEAFF	TGTGCCAGCACCTGGCAGAACACTGAAGCTTTCTTT
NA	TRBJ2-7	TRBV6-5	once	CASRVRDTYEQYF	TGTGCCAGCAGGGTCCGCGACACCTACGAGCAGTACTTC
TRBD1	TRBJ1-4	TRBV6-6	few	CASSSGQGKEKLFF	TGTGCCAGCAGTTCGGGACAGGGGAAGGAAAAACTGTTTTTT
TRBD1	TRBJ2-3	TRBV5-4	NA	CASWDRGYGTDTQYF	TGTGCCAGCTGGGACAGGGGGTATGGAACAGATACGCAGTATTTT
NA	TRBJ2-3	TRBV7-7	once	CASSLQASSTDTQYF	TGTGCTAGCAGCTTACAGGCTTCTAGCACAGATACGCAGTATTTT
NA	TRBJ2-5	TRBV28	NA	CASSRAPDREGTQYF	TGTGCCAGCAGTAGGGCCCCGGACAGGGAGGGGACCCAGTACTTC
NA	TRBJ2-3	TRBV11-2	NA	CASSQQAAPLDTQYF	TGTGCCAGCAGTCAACAGGCGGCCCCGCTCGATACGCAGTATTTT
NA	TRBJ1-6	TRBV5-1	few	CASSPGTLGESLHF	TGCGCCAGCAGCCCCGGGACACTGGGAGAATCCCTCCACTTT
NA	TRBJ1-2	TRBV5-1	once	CASSLEQPNYGYTF	TGCGCCAGCAGCTTAGAACAGCCTAACTATGGCTACACCTTC
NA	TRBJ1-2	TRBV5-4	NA	CASSSRDTGRGYTF	TGTGCCAGCAGCTCCCGGGACACAGGACGTGGCTACACCTTC
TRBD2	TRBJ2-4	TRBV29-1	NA	CSVSSGRLAKNIQYF	TGCAGCGTTTCCAGCGGGAGGCTAGCCAAAAACATTCAGTACTTC
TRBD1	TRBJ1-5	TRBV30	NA	CAWIAILRDRGFQPQHF	TGTGCCTGGATTGCGATACTAAGGGACAGGGGGTTTCAGCCCCAGCATTTT
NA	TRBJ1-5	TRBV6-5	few	CASKGIRGGNQPQHF	TGTGCCAGCAAGGGGATAAGAGGTGGCAATCAGCCCCAGCATTTT
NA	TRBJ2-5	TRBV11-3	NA	CASSLGRAGETQYF	TGTGCCAGCAGCCTCGGCAGGGCCGGAGAGACCCAGTACTTC
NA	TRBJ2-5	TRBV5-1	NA	CASSFGVTREETQYF	TGCGCCAGCAGCTTCGGGGTCACTAGAGAGGAGACCCAGTACTTC
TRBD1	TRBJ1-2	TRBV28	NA	CASRTGDYGYTF	TGTGCCAGCAGGACAGGGGACTATGGCTACACCTTC
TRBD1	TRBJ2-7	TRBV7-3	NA	CASSSQGGGEQYF	TGTGCCAGCAGCTCACAGGGGGGTGGCGAGCAGTACTTC
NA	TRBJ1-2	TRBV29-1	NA	CSVQTQGIYGYGYTF	TGCAGCGTCCAAACCCAGGGGATCTATGGATATGGCTACACCTTC
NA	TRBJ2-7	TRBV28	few	CARNVIQGIEF	TGTGCCAGAAATGTTATACAGGGTATAGAATTC
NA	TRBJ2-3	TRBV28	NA	CASSSGSTDTQYF	TGTGCCAGCAGTAGCGGAAGCACAGATACGCAGTATTTT
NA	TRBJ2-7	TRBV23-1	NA	CASSQGDLLRTYEQYF	TGCGCCAGCAGTCAGGGGGACTTATTAAGAACCTACGAGCAGTACTTC
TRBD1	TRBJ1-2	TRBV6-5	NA	CASRADRGNYGYTF	TGTGCCAGCAGGGCTGACAGGGGGAACTATGGCTACACCTTC
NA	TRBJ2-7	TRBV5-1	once	CASSSGTNPYEQYF	TGCGCCAGCAGCTCCGGGACAAACCCCTACGAGCAGTACTTC
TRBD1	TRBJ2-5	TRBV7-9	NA	CASSLDWDRPETQYF	TGTGCCAGCAGCTTAGATTGGGACAGGCCGGAGACCCAGTACTTC
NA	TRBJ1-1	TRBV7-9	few	CASSWSDPLLEAFF	TGTGCCAGCAGCTGGTCTGATCCTCTACTTGAAGCTTTCTTT
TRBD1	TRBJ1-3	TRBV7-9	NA	CASSIDRASGNTIYF	TGTGCCAGCAGCATCGACAGGGCCTCTGGAAACACCATATATTTT
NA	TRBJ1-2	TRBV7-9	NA	CASSNGQVYGYTF	TGTGCCAGCAGCAACGGACAAGTCTATGGCTACACCTTC
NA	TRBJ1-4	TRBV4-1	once	CASNLIGGSNEKLFF	TGCGCCAGCAACCTTATAGGGGGATCTAATGAAAAACTGTTTTTT
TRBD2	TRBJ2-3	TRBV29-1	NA	CSVEGGGLITDTQYF	TGCAGCGTTGAAGGGGGGGGACTCATCACAGATACGCAGTATTTT
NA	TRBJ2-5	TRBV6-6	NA	CASAGLALETQYF	TGTGCCAGCGCAGGCCTAGCGCTAGAGACCCAGTACTTC